Each of the 26 T cell receptor beta chains below was sequenced from the same sample in a study of Ad26.COV2.S vaccination and SARS-CoV-2 variants. Treatment meaning: roughly 20 received Ad26.COV2.S at low or high dose, single or two shots; five or six received placebo; per-sample allocation not given. Following the first vaccine or placebo injection, samples were taken on day 63. TCRdb's copy holds only in-frame clones and misses some; the assay was immunoSEQ multiplex PCR. Here the sample spans around 300,000 clones, around 89% being singletons. Specimen: peripheral blood, collected in a trial of Ad26.COV2.S vaccine versus placebo. These receptors came from a person aged 18-65 years who received the Ad26.COV2.S COVID-19 vaccine or a placebo.

The J gene is TRBJ2-7, the V gene TRBV19; 10 bases agree with TRBD2. The length of the CDR3 is 17 residues. Germline CDR1 LNHDA, CDR2 SQIVND (reference sequence). V lost 2 bases, J lost 4 bases, and 11 bases stayed unmatched. The CDR3 is CASSIRWLAGDVYEQYF. In DNA, the CDR3 is TGTGCCAGTAGTATACGTTGGCTAGCGGGAGATGTTTACGAGCAGTACTTC.

This chain joins TRBV27 and TRBJ1-6, with 10 bases aligning to TRBD1. CDR3 length: 13 residues. The V and J ends lost 7 bases and 9 bases, in that order; junction bases with no gene match: 3. The germline gives CDR1 MNHEY, CDR2 SMNVEV (reference sequence). The CDR3 protein is CASMGQGSSPLHF. CDR3 nucleotides: TGTGCCAGCATGGGACAGGGGTCTTCACCCCTCCACTTT.

The gene calls are TRBV5-6 and TRBJ1-5, with D unclear. The CDR3 is 13 residues long. V dropped 2 bases and J dropped 5 bases, with 8 bases sitting between them. Germline CDR1 is SGHDT and CDR2 is YYEEEE. CDR3 DNA: TGTGCCAGCAGCTTACAGCCTCATCAGCCCCAGCATTTT. Translated, it gives CASSLQPHQPQHF.

The gene calls are TRBV5-4 and TRBJ2-1; D is ambiguous. Looked up from germline, CDR1 is SGHNT and CDR2 is YYREEE (reference sequence). This CDR3 region has 11 residues. The ends were cut back, 1 base at V and 8 bases at J, with 4 bases in the middle. Here the CDR3 DNA reads TGTGCCAGCAGCTTGTTTGATGAGCAGTTCTTC. Its translation: CASSLFDEQFF.

The chain is built from TRBV3-1 (or the pseudogene TRBV3-2) and TRBJ1-1; D is perhaps TRBD1 (5 bases). The CDR3 consists of 15 residues. V was pared by 0 bases and J by 5 bases, with 13 bases between. The germline gives CDR1 LGHDT, CDR2 YNNKEL (reference sequence). This CDR3 is CASSQEGVDGTEAFF. In DNA form, the CDR3 reads TGTGCCAGCAGCCAAGAAGGGGTCGATGGGACTGAAGCTTTCTTT.

This chain joins TRBV2 and TRBJ2-7; D is unclear. The germline gives CDR1 SNHLY, CDR2 FYNNEI. V was pared by 4 bases and J by 6 bases, with 10 bases between. The CDR3 is made up of 12 amino acids. The CDR3 loop reads CASSVWDLEQYF. The CDR3 DNA is TGTGCCAGCAGTGTGTGGGATCTCGAGCAGTACTTC.

The CDR3 coding sequence is TGTGCCAGCAGTTTATCCAGGACAGCTGATACGCAGTATTTT. Translating gives CASSLSRTADTQYF. The J gene is TRBJ2-3, the V gene TRBV27, with D tentatively TRBD1 (6 bases). The germline V gene has CDR1 MNHEY and CDR2 SMNVEV (reference sequence). The CDR3 length is 14 residues. Trimming left V 0 bases short and J 6 bases short, with 10 bases between.

With regard to this clone: The limits of the CDR3 on the DNA are not certain, so only TCRdb's listed CDR3 is given. The genes are TRBV5-4 and TRBJ1-1. A total of 20 residues make up the CDR3, ends included. Germline V gene lookup returns CDR1 SGHNT and CDR2 YYREEE (reference sequence). CDR3 loop: CASSLMPPGLSGRMNTEAFF.

The chain has TRBV7-2 and TRBJ2-7; 8 bases line up with TRBD1. The germline gives CDR1 SGHTA, CDR2 FQGNSA. The V and J ends lost 5 bases and 5 bases, in that order; junction bases with no gene match: 11. The CDR3 has 15 amino acids. The DNA of the CDR3 is TGTGCCAGCAGCGTAGGGACAGGAGGATTGGACGAGCAGTACTTC. Protein sequence: CASSVGTGGLDEQYF.

The chain employs TRBV19 and TRBJ1-5; 7 nucleotides agree with TRBD1. Germline V lookup: CDR1 LNHDA, CDR2 SQIVND (reference sequence). The CDR3 consists of 15 residues. The J segment lost 7 bases and the V segment lost 3 bases, leaving 9 bases of the junction unmatched. The CDR3, as DNA: TGTGCCAGTAGTATTATGGAGGGGGCTGGACAGCCCCAGCATTTT. This codes for CASSIMEGAGQPQHF.

The chain is built from TRBV19 and TRBJ2-7, with 9 bases aligning to TRBD1. The ends lost 4 bases at V and 4 bases at J; junction bases unmatched: 11. This CDR3 is 16 amino acids long. Germline V gives CDR1 LNHDA, CDR2 SQIVND (reference sequence). CDR3 nucleotides: TGTGCCAGTAGTAGGGGCGCCGGGACAGGGTGGTACGAGCAGTACTTC. Its translation is CASSRGAGTGWYEQYF.

CDR3 nucleotide sequence: TGTGCCAGCTCACCCCGGGACAGGGGGCAGTCCGAGCAGTACTTC. Translating it yields CASSPRDRGQSEQYF. This sequence joins TRBV18 and TRBJ2-7, with TRBD1 matching 12 bases. V shed 3 bases, J shed 6 bases, and the junction held 6 bases outside the gene matches. The CDR3 consists of 15 residues. From germline, CDR1 is KGHSH and CDR2 LQKENI.

The rearrangement joins TRBV5-1 to TRBJ2-3; 9 nucleotides align to TRBD2. J was trimmed by 1 base and V by 0 bases; bases with no gene match: 6. Germline V gene sequence: CDR1 SGHRS, CDR2 YFSETQ. There are 17 residues in the CDR3. CDR3 bases: TGCGCCAGCAGCTTGGTAGCGGGGGCATCTGGCACAGATACGCAGTATTTT. This sequence encodes CASSLVAGASGTDTQYF.

The chain recombines TRBV28 with TRBJ1-4; tentative D call: TRBD1 (6 bases). The CDR3 covers 14 residues. Germline assignment: CDR1 MDHEN and CDR2 SYDVKM. Trimming removed 1 base at V and 6 bases at J, with 9 bases between. The CDR3 is CASSLSTGYEKLFF. The CDR3 DNA follows: TGTGCCAGCAGTTTATCCACAGGGTATGAAAAACTGTTTTTT.

This clone has a single count. The chain employs TRBV4-1 and TRBJ2-3; perhaps TRBD2 as D (5 bases). Trimming left V 2 bases short and J 5 bases short, with 14 bases between. The CDR3 is made up of 15 amino acids. Germline loops: CDR1 MGHRA, CDR2 YSYEKL. In DNA, the CDR3 is TGCGCCAGCAGCCAACCCCTAGAAGGAGGAGATACGCAGTATTTT. Translation: CASSQPLEGGDTQYF.

This chain connects TRBV5-5 to TRBJ1-4; the D gene is possibly TRBD1 (5 bases). Between the trimmed V and J ends, which lost 4 bases and 5 bases, there was a span of 12 bases. This CDR3 comprises 14 residues. The V gene's germline CDR1 is SGHKS and CDR2 YYEKEE (reference sequence). The CDR3 nucleotides read TGTGCCAGCAGCGTGGGACCGGAGAATGAAAAACTGTTTTTT. It translates to CASSVGPENEKLFF.

This clone turned up a few times. The chain employs TRBV7-2 and TRBJ2-2; 9 nucleotides align to TRBD1. This CDR3 is 18 amino acids long. CDR1 and CDR2 from the germline V gene are SGHTA and FQGNSA. With V trimmed by 1 base and J by 5 bases, 11 bases remained unmatched. The CDR3 DNA reads TGTGCCAGCAGCTTAGAGTTTGGCAGGACAGGGGAAACCGGGGAGCTGTTTTTT. Amino acids: CASSLEFGRTGETGELFF. The full variable domain, its missing parts supplied by reference TRBV7-2 and TRBJ2-2, is GAGVSQSPSNKVTEKGKDVELRCDPISGHTALYWYRQSLGQGLEFLIYFQGNSAPDKSGLPSDRFSAERTGGSVSTLTIQRTQQEDSAVYLCASSLEFGRTGETGELFFGEGSRLTVL.

This clone was observed a handful of times. The chain is built from TRBV11-2 and TRBJ2-7; D remains ambiguous. The CDR3 sequence is 15 residues long. Trimming cost V 5 bases and J 4 bases, with 18 bases left between them. Germline loops: CDR1 SGHAT, CDR2 FQNNGV. The CDR3 DNA reads TGTGCCAGCAGCACCCGGGCCCAAGGACGGTACGAGCAGTACTTC. Protein product: CASSTRAQGRYEQYF.

V is TRBV13 and J is TRBJ2-1; 9 nucleotides match TRBD2. The CDR3 totals 17 residues. Germline V gene lookup returns CDR1 PRHDT and CDR2 FYEKMQ (reference sequence). The J segment lost 9 bases and the V segment lost 0 bases, leaving 12 bases of the junction unmatched. The CDR3 is CASSLGLSSGEWGEQFF. The CDR3 DNA reads TGTGCCAGCAGCTTAGGCCTTTCTAGCGGGGAATGGGGTGAGCAGTTCTTC.

The rearrangement joins TRBV18 to TRBJ2-7; 8 bases match TRBD2. Trimming cost V 5 bases and J 4 bases; bases outside gene matches: 7. Germline V lookup: CDR1 KGHSH, CDR2 LQKENI. The CDR3 contains 14 residues. CDR3: CASSITGGSYEQYF. CDR3 DNA: TGTGCCAGCTCAATAACGGGGGGGTCGTACGAGCAGTACTTC. Full variable domain (remainder filled in from reference TRBV18 and TRBJ2-7): NAGVMQNPRHLVRRRGQEARLRCSPMKGHSHVYWYRQLPEEGLKFMVYLQKENIIDESGMPKERFSAEFPKEGPSILRIQQVVRGDSAAYFCASSITGGSYEQYFGPGTRLTVT.

The chain uses TRBV7-9 and TRBJ2-1; 8 nucleotides align to TRBD1. Germline V gene sequence: CDR1 SEHNR, CDR2 FQNEAQ (reference sequence). V lost 7 bases to trimming and J lost 7 bases; unmatched junction nucleotides: 12. The CDR3 extends over 15 amino acids. In DNA, the CDR3 is TGTGCCAGCAACCCCAGAGACAGGGGAAGTAATGAGCAGTTCTTC. Encoded protein: CASNPRDRGSNEQFF.

V usage is TRBV30 and J usage is TRBJ2-7, with D uncertain. The CDR3 sequence is 14 residues long. The germline V gene encodes CDR1 GTSNPN and CDR2 SVGIG (reference sequence). Trimming cost V 0 bases and J 4 bases, with 13 bases left between them. CDR3 residues: CAWSVRPSTYEQYF. CDR3 bases: TGTGCCTGGAGTGTACGGCCATCCACTTACGAGCAGTACTTC.

The chain is built from TRBV30 and TRBJ2-7, with 7 bases identical to TRBD1. The CDR3 covers 14 residues. The germline CDR1 and CDR2 sequences are GTSNPN and SVGIG (reference sequence). V lost 1 base and J lost 4; bases outside the gene matches: 7. The CDR3 protein is CAWSDRQGGYEQYF. The CDR3 bases are TGTGCCTGGAGTGATCGACAGGGTGGGTACGAGCAGTACTTC.

On this clone: At the DNA level, this CDR3 is encoded by other sequences in the same sample as well. The chain recombines TRBV5-5 with TRBJ1-5; D is unclear. The CDR3 length is 14 residues. The germline V gene encodes CDR1 SGHKS and CDR2 YYEKEE (reference sequence). Trimming removed 1 base at V and 7 bases at J, with 12 bases between. The chain's CDR3 is CASSLSAGEQPQHF. The DNA of the CDR3 is TGTGCCAGCAGCTTGTCGGCTGGGGAGCAGCCCCAGCATTTT. The complete variable domain, with remaining parts taken from reference TRBV5-5 and TRBJ1-5, reads DAGVTQSPTHLIKTRGQQVTLRCSPISGHKSVSWYQQVLGQGPQFIFQYYEKEERGRGNFPDRFSARQFPNYSSELNVNALLLGDSALYLCASSLSAGEQPQHFGDGTRLSIL.

CDR3 coding DNA: TGTGCCAGCAGCACAGGGGGCCTAGGCACTGAAGCTTTCTTT. Protein sequence: CASSTGGLGTEAFF. V and J are TRBV28 and TRBJ1-1; 9 nucleotides agree with TRBD1. The CDR3 spans 14 residues. The V and J ends lost 6 bases and 4 bases, in that order; junction bases with no gene match: 6. CDR1 MDHEN and CDR2 SYDVKM come from the germline V gene.

This chain connects TRBV18 to TRBJ2-5, with D perhaps TRBD1 (6 bases). This CDR3 comprises 14 residues. Trimming left V 3 bases short and J 2 bases short, with 10 bases between. Germline V lookup: CDR1 KGHSH, CDR2 LQKENI. CDR3 in DNA: TGTGCCAGCTCACCCGGGACACCTCAAGAGACCCAGTACTTC. Amino acid sequence: CASSPGTPQETQYF.